This TCR beta chain was recorded in a study of blood T cell repertoires in COVID-19. About the research overall: PBMCs, B-cell-depleted T cells, or T cells provided the cDNA or gDNA that made up the material.

Concerning this clone: The sample has other DNA sequences that encode this CDR3 too.

The CDR3 loop spans 13 amino acids. Trimming cost V 2 bases and J 7 bases, with 6 bases left between them. The protocol was immunoSEQ multiplex PCR, while the TCRdb copy is restricted to in-frame clones and leaves out a portion. Of about 130,000 clones in the sample, around 83% were seen once. The rearrangement joins TRBV12-3 or TRBV12-4 to TRBJ1-6; D perhaps matches TRBD1 (5 bases). The sequenced sample was peripheral blood. The TCR originated in a woman aged 45-65 years with acute or convalescent COVID-19. This CDR3 is CASSLRQNSPLHF. The CDR3 nucleotides read TGTGCCAGCAGTTTAAGACAGAATTCACCCCTCCACTTT.